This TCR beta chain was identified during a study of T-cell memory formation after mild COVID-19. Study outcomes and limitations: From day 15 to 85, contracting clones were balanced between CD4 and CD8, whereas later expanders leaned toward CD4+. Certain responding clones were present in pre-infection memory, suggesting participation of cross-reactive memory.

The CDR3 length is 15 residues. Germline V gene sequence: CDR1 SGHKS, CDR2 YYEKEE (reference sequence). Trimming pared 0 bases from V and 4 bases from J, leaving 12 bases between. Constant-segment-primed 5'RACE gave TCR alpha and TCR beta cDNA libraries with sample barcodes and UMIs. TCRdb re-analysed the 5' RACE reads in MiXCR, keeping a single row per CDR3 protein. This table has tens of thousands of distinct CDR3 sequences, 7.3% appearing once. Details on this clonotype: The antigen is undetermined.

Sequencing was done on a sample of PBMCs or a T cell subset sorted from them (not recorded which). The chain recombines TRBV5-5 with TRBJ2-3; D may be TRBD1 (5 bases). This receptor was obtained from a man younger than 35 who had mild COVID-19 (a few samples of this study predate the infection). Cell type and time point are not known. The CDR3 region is CASSLVSGAADTQYF. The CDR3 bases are TGTGCCAGCAGCTTGGTATCTGGGGCTGCAGATACGCAGTATTTT. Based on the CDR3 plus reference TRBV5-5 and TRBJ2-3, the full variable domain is DAGVTQSPTHLIKTRGQQVTLRCSPISGHKSVSWYQQVLGQGPQFIFQYYEKEERGRGNFPDRFSARQFPNYSSELNVNALLLGDSALYLCASSLVSGAADTQYFGPGTRLTVL.